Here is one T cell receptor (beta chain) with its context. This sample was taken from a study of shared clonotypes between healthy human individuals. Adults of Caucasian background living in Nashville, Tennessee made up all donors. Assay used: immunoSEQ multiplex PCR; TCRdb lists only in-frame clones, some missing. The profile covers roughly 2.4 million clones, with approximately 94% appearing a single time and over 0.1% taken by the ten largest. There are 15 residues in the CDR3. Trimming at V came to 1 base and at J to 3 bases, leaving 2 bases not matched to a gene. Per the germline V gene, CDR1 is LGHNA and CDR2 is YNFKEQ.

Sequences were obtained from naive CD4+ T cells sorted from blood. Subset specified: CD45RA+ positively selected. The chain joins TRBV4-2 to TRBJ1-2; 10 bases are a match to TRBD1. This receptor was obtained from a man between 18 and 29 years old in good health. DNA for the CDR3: TGTGCCAGCAGCCAAGCCGGGACAGGGGACTATGGCTACACCTTC. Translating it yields CASSQAGTGDYGYTF.